The 22 T cell receptor beta chains reported below all come from one sample, sequenced in a study of blood T cell repertoires in COVID-19 (dated by TCRdb to the early 2020s). Library prep was done by the immunoSEQ multiplex PCR assay. Not all clones reach the TCRdb copy of this immuneACCESS table, which keeps in-frame sequences only. Checked studies attribute under half of the gap to unresolved V genes and leave the rest unexplained. This sample gives 250,000 to 300,000 clones in total; over 80% of them show up just once. Clones ranked in the top ten supply roughly 4.5% of the sample. The sample taken for sequencing was peripheral blood. The receptor set was obtained from a man in his 60s who had recovered from COVID-19.

The chain has TRBV19 and TRBJ2-1, with D maybe TRBD2 (6 bases). This CDR3 has 16 amino acids. Germline V gene sequence: CDR1 LNHDA, CDR2 SQIVND (reference sequence). Between the trimmed V and J ends, which lost 0 bases and 6 bases, there was a span of 15 bases. The CDR3 region is CASSIDRGARSNEQFF. The DNA of the CDR3 is TGTGCCAGTAGTATAGATCGCGGGGCTAGAAGCAATGAGCAGTTCTTC.

This chain joins TRBV5-1 and TRBJ1-2; TRBD1 aligns across 9 bases. This CDR3 contains 15 residues. V was clipped by 4 bases and J by 4 bases; unmatched bases: 8. The germline V gene has CDR1 SGHRS and CDR2 YFSETQ. CDR3 coding DNA: TGCGCCAGCAGCCGTGGGGGACAGGGCCCCTATGGCTACACCTTC. It codes for CASSRGGQGPYGYTF.

CDR3 coding DNA: TGTGCCAGCAGCTTAGCCGGGGGGACCGGGGAGCTGTTTTTT. Protein: CASSLAGGTGELFF. The V gene is TRBV7-9, the J gene TRBJ2-2, with 7 bases lining up with TRBD2. V lost 0 bases to trimming and J lost 5 bases; unmatched junction nucleotides: 0. CDR3 length: 14 residues. CDR1 is SEHNR and CDR2 is FQNEAQ in the germline V gene (reference sequence).

The chain joins TRBV5-1 to TRBJ2-2, with 8 bases fitting TRBD1. The CDR3 spans 16 residues. Germline V CDR1 and CDR2: SGHRS, YFSETQ. Losses at the gene ends were 4 bases for V and 4 bases for J; bases not matched to a gene: 9. The CDR3 spells CASSLETGALTGELFF. CDR3 in DNA: TGCGCCAGCAGCCTGGAGACAGGGGCCCTCACCGGGGAGCTGTTTTTT.

The CDR3 sequence is CASSTRTGKGQFF. CDR3 sequence (DNA): TGTGCCAGCAGTACCCGGACAGGGAAAGGGCAGTTCTTC. V gene TRBV6-6 combines with J gene TRBJ2-1; the match to TRBD1 covers 8 bases. CDR1 is MNHNY, CDR2 SVGAGI, per germline (reference sequence). Unmatched junction bases numbered 9, after V lost 5 bases and J lost 12 bases. CDR3 length equals 13 residues.

This clone was found once. V is TRBV19 and J is TRBJ1-4; possible D gene TRBD1, 6 bases. Germline values: CDR1 LNHDA, CDR2 SQIVND (reference sequence). CDR3 length: 15 amino acids. The ends were cut back, 5 bases at V and 2 bases at J, with 12 bases in the middle. CDR3 bases: TGTGCCAGTAGTGACCAGGGGACCACTAATGAAAAACTGTTTTTT. It is translated as CASSDQGTTNEKLFF.

The J gene is TRBJ2-3, the V gene TRBV11-2, with 7 bases aligning to TRBD2. This CDR3 contains 16 residues. Germline CDR1 and CDR2: SGHAT and FQNNGV. With 8 bases clipped from V and 2 bases from J, the junction kept 13 bases outside the gene matches. The CDR3 sequence is CASLLKASGPTDTQYF. The CDR3 DNA sequence: TGTGCCAGCCTTCTAAAGGCTAGCGGCCCCACAGATACGCAGTATTTT.

The chain has TRBV29-1 and TRBJ2-5, with 9 bases identical to TRBD1. This CDR3 has 14 amino acids. Germline loops: CDR1 SQVTM, CDR2 ANQGSEA. V lost 4 bases to trimming and J lost 7 bases; unmatched junction nucleotides: 10. In DNA form, the CDR3 reads TGCAGCGTTGTTTCCGGGACAGGGAGGGGGACCCAGTACTTC. Amino acids: CSVVSGTGRGTQYF.

The chain couples TRBV29-1 to TRBJ2-2, with TRBD2 matching over 12 bases. The length of the CDR3 is 15 residues. Trimming took 4 bases from V and 6 from J; bases not matched to a gene: 6. Germline V gene lookup returns CDR1 SQVTM and CDR2 ANQGSEA. The CDR3 nucleotides are TGCAGCGTTGTTGCTAGCGGGGGGGCAGCCGGGGAGCTGTTTTTT. This translates into CSVVASGGAAGELFF.

The chain links TRBV6-6 to TRBJ1-5; tentatively, D is TRBD1 (5 bases). Germline V gives CDR1 MNHNY, CDR2 SVGAGI (reference sequence). Trimming left V 5 bases short and J 4 bases short, with 18 bases between. The CDR3 loop spans 16 amino acids. CDR3 region: CASSRNQLGGNQPQHF. CDR3 in DNA: TGTGCCAGCAGTCGTAACCAGCTGGGGGGAAATCAGCCCCAGCATTTT.

This sequence joins TRBV6-7 and TRBJ2-3, with D possibly being TRBD2 (6 bases). TRBV6-7 is noted as an ORF with a role that remains uncertain. Trimming removed 6 bases from V and 0 bases from J, with 16 bases in between. The CDR3 consists of 16 residues. As DNA, the CDR3 is TGTGCCAGCAGGCACAGGAGGGCCAGGAGCACAGATACGCAGTATTTT. Its protein product is CASRHRRARSTDTQYF.

The chain couples TRBV27 to TRBJ2-5; 11 positions agree with TRBD2. Germline CDR1 MNHEY, CDR2 SMNVEV (reference sequence). Trimming removed 5 bases from V and 5 bases from J; junction bases left unmatched: 4. This CDR3 has 14 amino acids. Here the CDR3 DNA reads TGTGCCAGCAGTCTTATAGCGGGAGGGGAGACCCAGTACTTC. Translation: CASSLIAGGETQYF.

This chain links TRBV2 with TRBJ2-7, with TRBD1 identical over 8 bases. V was pared by 4 bases and J by 3 bases, with 8 bases of the junction left unmatched. CDR3 length equals 15 residues. Germline loops: CDR1 SNHLY, CDR2 FYNNEI. In DNA form, the CDR3 reads TGTGCCAGCAGTGTGGCAGGGGGCGGTATCTACGAGCAGTACTTC. Its protein product is CASSVAGGGIYEQYF.

The rearrangement joins TRBV7-6 to TRBJ2-3; 8 bases line up with TRBD2. The CDR3 loop spans 15 amino acids. CDR1 and CDR2 (germline): SGHVS, FNYEAQ. Trimming removed 2 bases from V and 2 bases from J; junction bases left unmatched: 3. The CDR3 region is CASSLMTSATDTQYF. The CDR3 coding sequence is TGTGCCAGCAGCTTAATGACTAGCGCCACAGATACGCAGTATTTT. Drawing the rest from reference TRBV7-6 and TRBJ2-3, the complete variable domain is GAGVSQSPRYKVTKRGQDVALRCDPISGHVSLYWYRQALGQGPEFLTYFNYEAQQDKSGLPNDRFSAERPEGSISTLTIQRTEQRDSAMYRCASSLMTSATDTQYFGPGTRLTVL.

V gene TRBV2 combines with J gene TRBJ1-5; possible D gene TRBD1, 5 bases. V was cut by 3 bases and J by 2 bases, with 8 bases left in between. The CDR3 has 14 amino acids. Germline-derived CDR1 and CDR2 are SNHLY and FYNNEI. Written as DNA, the CDR3 is TGTGCCAGCAGTGAGGGGGGTGGCAATCAGCCCCAGCATTTT. Translated: CASSEGGGNQPQHF.

The gene calls are TRBV7-8 and TRBJ1-6; D ambiguous. CDR3 length: 15 amino acids. Germline-derived CDR1 and CDR2 are SGHVS and FQNEAQ. V was trimmed by 2 bases and J by 5 bases, leaving 10 bases between them. The DNA of the CDR3 is TGTGCCAGCAGCTTATCGGGATCAAATAATTCACCCCTCCACTTT. Translation: CASSLSGSNNSPLHF.

The gene calls are TRBV4-2 and TRBJ1-1; D is possibly TRBD1 (6 bases). Germline loops: CDR1 LGHNA, CDR2 YNFKEQ. V lost 0 bases to trimming and J lost 4 bases, with 9 bases between them. The CDR3 is made up of 14 amino acids. This CDR3 is CASSQDRGSTEAFF. The CDR3 DNA sequence: TGTGCCAGCAGCCAAGACAGGGGAAGCACTGAAGCTTTCTTT.

This CDR3 reads CASSPVGPAGNTQYF. CDR3 sequence (DNA): TGCGCCAGCAGCCCGGTCGGGCCAGCAGGGAATACGCAGTATTTT. The rearrangement links TRBV5-1 to TRBJ2-3, with TRBD1 as a possible D gene (5 bases). Trimming took 4 bases from V and 7 from J, leaving 19 bases between them. Germline V gene sequence: CDR1 SGHRS, CDR2 YFSETQ. CDR3 size: 15 residues.

The chain carries TRBV7-6 and TRBJ2-5, with TRBD2 identical over 7 bases. The germline gives CDR1 SGHVS, CDR2 FNYEAQ. The CDR3 runs to 16 residues. J was trimmed by 5 bases and V by 0 bases; bases with no gene match: 9. The CDR3 sequence: CASSLALGGSGETQYF. The CDR3 DNA follows: TGTGCCAGCAGCTTAGCGTTAGGCGGGAGCGGGGAGACCCAGTACTTC.

This clone was observed once. V usage is TRBV5-6 and J usage is TRBJ2-4, with a possible D match to TRBD2 (7 bases). The CDR3 has 17 amino acids. Per germline, CDR1 SGHDT and CDR2 YYEEEE. Between the trimmed V and J ends, which lost 4 bases and 3 bases, there was a span of 20 bases. This CDR3 is CASSPGGSAVGKNIQYF. CDR3 in DNA: TGTGCCAGCAGCCCGGGGGGCTCGGCGGTTGGCAAAAACATTCAGTACTTC.

J is TRBJ2-7 and V is TRBV7-9, with D perhaps matching TRBD2 (6 bases). CDR3 length equals 14 residues. CDR1 and CDR2 (germline): SEHNR, FQNEAQ (reference sequence). Trimming left V 4 bases short and J 3 bases short, with 13 bases between. The CDR3, as DNA: TGTGCCAGCAGCTCGACTAGGAAGGTCTACGAGCAGTACTTC. Residues: CASSSTRKVYEQYF.

This rearrangement joins TRBV30 to TRBJ2-3, with D perhaps matching TRBD2 (5 bases). CDR1 and CDR2 (germline): GTSNPN, SVGIG (reference sequence). The CDR3 loop spans 13 amino acids. Between the trimmed V and J ends, which lost 0 bases and 4 bases, there was a span of 8 bases. CDR3 loop: CAWSVRRADTQYF. The CDR3 bases are TGTGCCTGGAGTGTACGGCGGGCAGATACGCAGTATTTT. Complete variable domain (other parts from reference TRBV30 and TRBJ2-3): SQTIHQWPATLVQPVGSPLSLECTVEGTSNPNLYWYRQAAGRGLQLLFYSVGIGQISSEVPQNLSASRPQDRQFILSSKKLLLSDSGFYLCAWSVRRADTQYFGPGTRLTVL.